Following are 3 T cell receptor beta chains from one sample sequenced in a study of identifying expanded T cells in peripheral blood. Clones were read by immunoSEQ multiplex PCR, and TCRdb kept only the in-frame ones, dropping some. The table has 110,000 or so clones, less than 90% seen once; the top ten hold under 9%. The sample comprised blood. The receptors here all came from a person aged 18 to 75 in good health.

The chain couples TRBV11-3 to TRBJ2-2; TRBD1 matches at 7 bases. CDR3 length equals 17 residues. With 0 bases clipped from V and 3 bases from J, the junction kept 7 bases outside the gene matches. The V gene's germline CDR1 is SGHNT and CDR2 YENEEA. The CDR3 DNA reads as TGTGCCAGCAGCTTAGATAGGAAGGGGGCTCACACCGGGGAGCTGTTTTTT. Translation: CASSLDRKGAHTGELFF.

The chain combines TRBV10-3 with TRBJ2-1; D is possibly TRBD2 (6 bases). Trimming shortened V by 3 bases and J by 6 bases, and 27 bases separated the two germline ends. The CDR3 sequence is 19 residues long. The germline CDR1 and CDR2 sequences are ENHRY and SYGVKD. The CDR3 DNA reads TGTGCCATCAGTGATTACACTCCAACCGGGACGGTGGGACTCAATGAGCAGTTCTTC. Amino acids: CAISDYTPTGTVGLNEQFF.

The chain couples TRBV27 to TRBJ1-1, with a tentative D call TRBD1 (5 bases). Trimming removed 4 bases at V and 1 base at J, with 10 bases between. Germline assignment: CDR1 MNHEY and CDR2 SMNVEV (reference sequence). The CDR3 consists of 14 residues. As DNA, the CDR3 is TGTGCCAGCAGTTGGGGGGGTAAGAACACTGAAGCTTTCTTT. It codes for CASSWGGKNTEAFF.